One and the same sample provided the 18 T cell receptor beta chains below, sequenced in a study of CD8+CD57+ T cells in acquired aplastic anemia. Genomic DNA, the template, was used for profiling of the TCR beta VDJ and CDR3. From the reads, TCRdb called clonotypes with MiXCR, one entry per CDR3 protein. The table includes over 150,000 distinct CDR3 sequences, 65% to 75% detected once. Patients who underwent sequencing had shown CD8+CD57+ cell expansion by flow cytometry. The specimen sequenced was sorted CD4+, CD8+, or CD8+CD57+ T cells (not recorded which) from PBMCs. The receptor source for this set is a human donor with aplastic anemia.

This sequence joins TRBV15 and TRBJ1-4; D ambiguous. V lost 1 base and J lost 7, with 4 bases in between. This CDR3 contains 12 residues. Germline CDR1 and CDR2: LNHNV and YYDKDF (reference sequence). The CDR3 spells CATSRGAEKLFF. In DNA form, the CDR3 reads TGTGCCACCAGCAGAGGCGCTGAAAAACTGTTTTTT.

J is TRBJ1-3 and V is TRBV5-1, with D perhaps TRBD1 (5 bases). This CDR3 has 12 amino acids. The germline V gene encodes CDR1 SGHRS and CDR2 YFSETQ. The V end was cut by 3 bases, the J end by 7 bases, with 8 bases between. The DNA of the CDR3 is TGCGCCAGCAGCTCGGAGGGGAACACCATATATTTT. Translated, it gives CASSSEGNTIYF. The variable domain in full, with the rest retrieved from reference TRBV5-1 and TRBJ1-3, is KAGVTQTPRYLIKTRGQQVTLSCSPISGHRSVSWYQQTPGQGLQFLFEYFSETQRNKGNFPGRFSGRQFSNSRSEMNVSTLELGDSALYLCASSSEGNTIYFGEGSWLTVV.

This chain uses TRBV24-1 with TRBJ2-5; 7 bases are shared with TRBD1. The CDR3 totals 15 residues. From germline, CDR1 is KGHDR and CDR2 SFDVKD. Trimming removed 3 bases from V and 4 bases from J; junction bases left unmatched: 7. For the CDR3, the DNA is TGTGCCACCAGTGATCGGGACAGAGGACGAGAGACCCAGTACTTC. Its translation: CATSDRDRGRETQYF.

The chain employs TRBV6-4 and TRBJ2-1; 12 bases align to TRBD2. The CDR3 has 18 amino acids. The V and J ends lost 2 bases and 6 bases, in that order; junction bases with no gene match: 11. Germline CDR1 reads MRHNA; CDR2 reads SNTAGT. In nucleotides, the CDR3 is TGTGCCAGCAGTGACCTAGCGGGAGGGACCACCGGGGGCAATGAGCAGTTCTTC. It codes for CASSDLAGGTTGGNEQFF.

The sample holds a few counts of this clonotype. The rearrangement uses TRBV7-2 and TRBJ2-7; 7 bases map to TRBD1. With 5 bases clipped from V and 3 bases from J, the junction kept 10 bases outside the gene matches. In germline, CDR1 is SGHTA, CDR2 FQGNSA. The CDR3 sequence is 15 residues long. The CDR3 protein is CASSPTDRLGYEQYF. The CDR3 nucleotides are TGTGCCAGCAGCCCGACGGACAGGCTAGGCTACGAGCAGTACTTC.

The J gene is TRBJ2-1, the V gene TRBV9; 10 bases agree with TRBD1. After removal of 1 base from V and 6 bases from J, the junction contained 1 base not matched to a gene. CDR1 and CDR2 from the germline V gene are SGDLS and YYNGEE. CDR3 length: 14 amino acids. The CDR3 DNA sequence: TGTGCCAGCAGCGTAAGGACAGGGGGCAATGAGCAGTTCTTC. Its protein product is CASSVRTGGNEQFF. Full variable domain (rest looked up from reference TRBV9 and TRBJ2-1): DSGVTQTPKHLITATGQRVTLRCSPRSGDLSVYWYQQSLDQGLQFLIQYYNGEERAKGNILERFSAQQFPDLHSELNLSSLELGDSALYFCASSVRTGGNEQFFGPGTRLTVL.

V gene TRBV4-3 combines with J gene TRBJ1-5; D not resolved. V was pared by 0 bases and J by 6 bases, with 9 bases between. The CDR3 loop spans 14 amino acids. Germline V gene data show CDR1 as LGHNA and CDR2 as YSLEER. The CDR3: CASSQDHRPQPQHF. DNA for the CDR3: TGCGCCAGCAGCCAAGATCACAGACCTCAGCCCCAGCATTTT.

The rearrangement links TRBV12-5 to TRBJ1-1; TRBD1 agrees at 8 bases. V shed 4 bases and J 1 base; nucleotides not matched to a gene: 2. Germline V gene data show CDR1 as LGHNT and CDR2 as FRNRAP. The CDR3 is made up of 14 amino acids. CDR3 in amino acids: CASGSGTGNTEAFF. DNA of the CDR3: TGTGCTAGTGGTTCGGGGACAGGGAACACTGAAGCTTTCTTT.

V gene TRBV7-9 combines with J gene TRBJ2-3; maybe TRBD2 (6 bases). V lost 4 bases, J lost 1 base, and 18 bases lay in between. Germline-derived CDR1 and CDR2 are SEHNR and FQNEAQ (reference sequence). The CDR3 loop spans 17 amino acids. For the CDR3, the DNA is TGTGCCAGCAGCTCCCCCCCAAGCGGGTTTGGCACAGATACGCAGTATTTT. It yields the protein CASSSPPSGFGTDTQYF.

The genes are TRBV29-1 and TRBJ2-1; 9 positions match TRBD2. V trimming: 4 bases; J trimming: 7 bases; junction bases outside the gene matches: 8. CDR1 SQVTM and CDR2 ANQGSEA come from the germline V gene. The CDR3 is 14 amino acids. The CDR3, as DNA: TGCAGCGTTGCCGGTAGCGGGAGCGGGAATGAGCAGTTCTTC. It encodes CSVAGSGSGNEQFF.

The V call is TRBV12-5, the J call TRBJ2-3, with D uncertain. Per the germline V gene, CDR1 is LGHNT and CDR2 is FRNRAP. The CDR3 is 14 residues long. The germline V and J ends were trimmed by 0 bases and 2 bases, with 6 bases remaining between them. Here the CDR3 reads CASGLVRPTDTQYF. CDR3 coding DNA: TGTGCTAGTGGTTTGGTCAGGCCCACAGATACGCAGTATTTT.

Here the CDR3 reads CASSSGQGDSPLHF. CDR3 nucleotide sequence: TGTGCCAGCAGTTCAGGACAGGGAGATTCACCCCTCCACTTT. The chain links TRBV7-8 to TRBJ1-6, with 8 bases identical to TRBD1. Losses at the gene ends were 6 bases for V and 8 bases for J; bases not matched to a gene: 6. Germline-derived CDR1 and CDR2 are SGHVS and FQNEAQ. CDR3 length: 14 residues. The full variable domain, with the rest looked up from reference TRBV7-8 and TRBJ1-6, is GAGVSQSPRYKVAKRGQDVALRCDPISGHVSLFWYQQALGQGPEFLTYFQNEAQLDKSGLPSDRFFAERPEGSVSTLKIQRTQQEDSAVYLCASSSGQGDSPLHFGNGTRLTVT.

This chain joins TRBV25-1 and TRBJ2-1, with D unresolved. V was clipped by 3 bases and J by 7 bases, with 16 bases between them. The CDR3 is 15 residues long. Germline loops: CDR1 MGHDK, CDR2 SYGVNS. In DNA form, the CDR3 reads TGTGCCAGCAGTGAGTCTGGTGCCCTTCGGAATGAGCAGTTCTTC. This gives the protein CASSESGALRNEQFF.

The chain is built from TRBV29-1 and TRBJ1-5; D unclear. Germline V lookup: CDR1 SQVTM, CDR2 ANQGSEA. The CDR3 runs 15 residues. Deletions cut 5 bases from V and 0 bases from J, with 14 bases between. CDR3 in DNA: TGCAGCGTTCGATGGAGAGATTATAGCAATCAGCCCCAGCATTTT. Amino acid sequence: CSVRWRDYSNQPQHF.

This clonotype was counted many times. The CDR3 DNA reads TGTGCCAGCAGTGAAGGGGAGGCGACGGGGCAGCCCCAGCATTTT. Amino acids: CASSEGEATGQPQHF. The genes are TRBV6-1 and TRBJ1-5; D not resolved. CDR1 is MNHNS, CDR2 SASEGT, per germline. The V gene lost 1 base and the J gene lost 7 bases, with 14 bases spanning the gap. The CDR3 has 15 residues.

The chain joins TRBV5-1 to TRBJ2-1; unclear D gene. The CDR3 loop spans 13 amino acids. Trimming took 0 bases from V and 9 from J, leaving 10 bases between them. Germline values: CDR1 SGHRS, CDR2 YFSETQ. CDR3 loop: CASSLDIPGEQFF. The CDR3 region has the DNA TGCGCCAGCAGCTTGGATATACCCGGTGAGCAGTTCTTC. Based on the CDR3 plus reference TRBV5-1 and TRBJ2-1, the full variable domain is KAGVTQTPRYLIKTRGQQVTLSCSPISGHRSVSWYQQTPGQGLQFLFEYFSETQRNKGNFPGRFSGRQFSNSRSEMNVSTLELGDSALYLCASSLDIPGEQFFGPGTRLTVL.

There are a few counts of this clonotype. This chain joins TRBV7-9 and TRBJ1-1; no reliable D call. Germline V CDR1 and CDR2: SEHNR, FQNEAQ (reference sequence). Trimming stripped 3 bases from V and 11 bases from J, with 10 bases between. This CDR3 spans 11 amino acids. The CDR3 region is CASSLVIGAFF. CDR3 DNA sequence: TGTGCCAGCAGCTTGGTAATAGGGGCTTTCTTT.

V gene TRBV20-1 combines with J gene TRBJ2-3; possibly TRBD2 for D (6 bases). Germline V gene sequence: CDR1 DFQATT, CDR2 SNEGSKA (reference sequence). The CDR3 spans 14 residues. V shed 3 bases and J shed 1 base, with 11 bases lying between them. CDR3 sequence reads: CSASRESGTDTQYF. Here the CDR3 DNA reads TGCAGTGCTAGTCGGGAGTCTGGCACAGATACGCAGTATTTT.